This TCR beta chain was sequenced during a study of T cells expressing NK-cell markers. TCRdb reprocessed the 5' RACE reads and stores each CDR3 protein as one record, lacking DNA. The data include 500,000 to 700,000 distinct CDR3 sequences; the top ten clones carry approximately 3.6%. The CDR3 consists of 18 residues. About this clonotype: Its antigen is not known.

Points from the study as a whole: The study found these clonotypes also leading the CD3+CD56-NKG2C+ fraction in a few donors.

This sequence was found in a man younger than 30 in good health. This chain connects TRBV12-3 or TRBV12-4 to TRBJ2-2; TCRdb returns TRBD2, unconfirmable since there is no DNA. Sequences were obtained from blood T cells: a sorted CD56 or NKG2C T cell subset, CD4+ or CD8+ T cells, or bulk PBMC T cells (not recorded which). The CDR3 sequence: CASRVRSGRHLNTGELFF.